The entry that follows covers one TCR beta chain sequence. Its specificity is unknown. This sample is part of a study of T cell responses to AZD1222 COVID-19 vaccine. Study conclusions and caveats: Unmutated regions of variants are reportedly targeted by nearly half of spike-specific TCRs. Sampling captured repertoires only after the peak T cell response.

CDR1 SEHNR and CDR2 FQNEAQ come from the germline V gene (reference sequence). CDR3 length equals 15 residues. The ends were cut back, 2 bases at V and 3 bases at J, with 14 bases in the middle. Only in-frame clones appear in the TCRdb table, and some are missing; sequencing was by immunoSEQ multiplex PCR. This table holds over 90,000 clones, 86% found once. The chain recombines TRBV7-9 with TRBJ2-7; tentatively, D is TRBD1 or TRBD2 (6 bases each). This receptor was identified in an adult in good health. This specimen consisted of peripheral blood, obtained on day 0 of AZD1222 vaccination. CDR3 sequence: CASSLLGGGGYEQYF. CDR3 sequence (DNA): TGTGCCAGCAGCTTATTAGGAGGAGGGGGCTACGAGCAGTACTTC.